The rows below give T cell receptor beta chains drawn from one sample of a study of T-cell reconstitution after alpha-beta-depleted transplantation in children. TCRdb fed the PCR reads into MiXCR, producing one record per CDR3 protein. The sample has 490,000 or so distinct CDR3 sequences, approximately 13% seen once; the top ten hold around 6.1%. The sample consisted of PBMCs from the stem cell graft donor, taken from the stem cell graft. The origin of the receptors is a human donor who donated a stem cell graft to a child with combined immunodeficiency. CDR3s include the opening cysteine and the closing phenylalanine or tryptophan. Fields, in order: clone size, V gene, D gene, J gene, CDR3 protein, CDR3 DNA. The D gene is left open where the match is weak. Expanded clones get a size class; other rows say once, few or many, or leave the size out.

>few|TRBV5-1|TRBD2|TRBJ2-1
CASSFASGSLNEQFF
TGCGCCAGCAGCTTTGCTAGCGGGAGCTTGAATGAGCAGTTCTTC
>NA|TRBV12-3/TRBV12-4|NA|TRBJ2-3
CASSLAIAPDTQYF
TGTGCCAGCAGTTTAGCCATAGCTCCAGATACGCAGTATTTT
>few|TRBV7-8|NA|TRBJ1-1
CAIPGNTEAFF
TGTGCCATCCCCGGGAACACTGAAGCTTTCTTT
>many|TRBV12-3/TRBV12-4|NA|TRBJ2-1
CASSLGGRAGNEQFF
TGTGCCAGCAGTTTAGGTGGCAGGGCCGGGAATGAGCAGTTCTTC
>many|TRBV7-2|NA|TRBJ2-7
CASSPDRHFSYEQYF
TGTGCCAGCAGCCCCGACCGACATTTCTCCTACGAGCAGTACTTC
>few|TRBV6-2/TRBV6-3|NA|TRBJ2-3
CASSRSRFSTDTQYF
TGTGCCAGCAGTCGGAGCAGATTTAGCACAGATACGCAGTATTTT
>NA|TRBV29-1|NA|TRBJ1-4
CSVGTDVTNEKLFF
TGCAGCGTTGGAACAGATGTAACTAATGAAAAACTGTTTTTT
>many|TRBV12-3/TRBV12-4|NA|TRBJ1-1
CASSVRGLGTEAFF
TGTGCCAGCAGTGTTCGGGGATTAGGCACTGAAGCTTTCTTT
>many|TRBV4-2|TRBD2|TRBJ2-2
CASSQDRLAGAGELFF
TGTGCCAGCAGCCAGGATAGACTAGCGGGAGCCGGGGAGCTGTTTTTT
>few|TRBV29-1|NA|TRBJ1-5
CTSWQPQHF
TGCACCAGTTGGCAGCCCCAGCATTTT
>NA|TRBV29-1|NA|TRBJ2-1
CSVEDRRANNEQFF
TGCAGCGTTGAAGATCGCAGGGCGAACAATGAGCAGTTCTTC
>many|TRBV5-1|NA|TRBJ1-1
CASRHPGGGEAFF
TGCGCCAGCAGACACCCCGGGGGGGGAGAAGCTTTCTTT
>many|TRBV12-3/TRBV12-4|NA|TRBJ2-7
CASSASGFSSYEQYF
TGTGCCAGCAGTGCCAGCGGGTTCAGCTCCTACGAGCAGTACTTC
>NA|TRBV24-1|NA|TRBJ1-1
CATSEGGRTEAFF
TGTGCCACCAGTGAAGGGGGGAGGACTGAAGCTTTCTTT
>many|TRBV7-9|NA|TRBJ2-3
CASSLLRGTSDTQYF
TGTGCCAGCAGCTTACTCCGCGGGACGTCAGATACGCAGTATTTT
>many|TRBV9|NA|TRBJ2-1
CASSVEGGRSNEQFF
TGTGCCAGCAGCGTAGAGGGCGGCCGCTCCAATGAGCAGTTCTTC
>many|TRBV12-3/TRBV12-4|TRBD2|TRBJ2-1
CASTTGTSGRNEQFF
TGTGCCAGCACCACTGGCACTAGCGGGAGGAATGAGCAGTTCTTC
>few|TRBV12-3/TRBV12-4|NA|TRBJ1-2
CASRLGGGSYGYTF
TGTGCCAGCAGGCTCGGCGGGGGCTCCTATGGCTACACCTTC
>NA|TRBV4-3|TRBD1|TRBJ1-2
CASSQGWTGNAYGYTF
TGCGCCAGCAGCCAAGGTTGGACAGGGAATGCCTATGGCTACACCTTC
>NA|TRBV12-3/TRBV12-4|TRBD1|TRBJ1-2
CASTLQGPYGYTF
TGTGCCAGCACCCTACAGGGGCCCTATGGCTACACCTTC
>many|TRBV12-3/TRBV12-4|NA|TRBJ2-7
CASSLDEQYF
TGTGCCAGCAGTTTAGACGAGCAGTACTTC
>many|TRBV20-1|NA|TRBJ2-1
CSSLAEPKDEQFF
TGCAGTTCCCTCGCGGAACCCAAGGATGAGCAGTTCTTC
>few|TRBV23-1|TRBD2|TRBJ2-1
CASSQAPPLAGDYNEQFF
TGCGCCAGCAGTCAAGCCCCCCCCCTAGCGGGGGATTACAATGAGCAGTTCTTC
>few|TRBV12-3/TRBV12-4|NA|TRBJ1-1
CASSPQPRGGNTEAFF
TGTGCCAGCAGTCCACAACCCCGCGGGGGGAACACTGAAGCTTTCTTT
>NA|TRBV24-1|NA|TRBJ2-5
CATSDTGRGEQETQYF
TGTGCCACCAGTGATACCGGGAGAGGAGAACAAGAGACCCAGTACTTC